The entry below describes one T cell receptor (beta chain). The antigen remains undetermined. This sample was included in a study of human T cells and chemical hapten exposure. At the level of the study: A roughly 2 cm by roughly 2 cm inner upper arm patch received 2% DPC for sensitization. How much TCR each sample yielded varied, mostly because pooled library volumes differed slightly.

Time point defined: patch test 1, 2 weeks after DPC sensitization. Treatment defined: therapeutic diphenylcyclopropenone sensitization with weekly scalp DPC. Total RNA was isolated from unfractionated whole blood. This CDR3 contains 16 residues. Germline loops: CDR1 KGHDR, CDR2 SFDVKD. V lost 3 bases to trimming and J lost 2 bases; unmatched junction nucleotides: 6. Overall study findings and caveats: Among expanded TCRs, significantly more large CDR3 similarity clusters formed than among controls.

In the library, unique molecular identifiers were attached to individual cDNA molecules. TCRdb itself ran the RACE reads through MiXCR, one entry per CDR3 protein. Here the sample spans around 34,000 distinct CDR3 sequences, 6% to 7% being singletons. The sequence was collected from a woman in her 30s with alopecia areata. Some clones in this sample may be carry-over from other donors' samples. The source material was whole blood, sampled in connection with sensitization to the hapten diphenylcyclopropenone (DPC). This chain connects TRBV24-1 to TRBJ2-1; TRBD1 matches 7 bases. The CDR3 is CATSDAWTGTYNEQFF. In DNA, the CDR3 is TGTGCCACCAGTGATGCGTGGACAGGAACCTACAATGAGCAGTTCTTC.